These 4 T cell receptor beta chains share one sample of origin, sequenced in a study of tumor-infiltrating lymphocytes in primary liver carcinoma. The study co-extracted DNA and RNA from roughly 20-30 mg of unsorted bulk tissue. Priming with a constant-region primer yielded TCR beta cDNA from approximately 500 ng total RNA. Investigators got TCR beta libraries out of three nested multiplex PCR rounds, done with slightly modified ARM-PCR. TRBV1-TRBV30 forward primers paired with a C-beta reverse primer drove the first two PCR rounds, roughly 9 cycles each. Using its own MiXCR run on the multiplex PCR reads, TCRdb lists one record per CDR3 protein. The repertoire consists of 35,000 to 40,000 distinct CDR3 sequences, with 75% occurring once and the leading ten covering approximately 37%. The sample taken for sequencing was tumor-adjacent normal liver tissue. These receptors originate from a middle-aged man with primary liver carcinoma and hepatitis B virus infection.

This chain uses TRBV25-1 with TRBJ1-1; 10 nucleotides agree with TRBD1. CDR1 MGHDK and CDR2 SYGVNS come from the germline V gene. The V segment lost 7 bases and the J segment 5 bases; nucleotides outside the gene matches: 7. The CDR3 is 14 amino acids. The CDR3 spells CASTGDRGLTEAFF. The CDR3 region has the DNA TGTGCCAGCACCGGTGACAGGGGGCTAACTGAAGCTTTCTTT.

Note on this clonotype: Just one base apart from a much larger clone, this may be a read error. V and J are TRBV7-9 and TRBJ2-1; D might be TRBD2 (6 bases). The V gene's germline CDR1 is SEHNR and CDR2 FQNEAQ (reference sequence). This CDR3 contains 13 residues. CDR3 protein: CTSSFTSQGEQFF. The CDR3 region has the DNA TGTACCAGCAGCTTCACTAGCCAAGGAGAGCAGTTCTTC. The variable domain in full, completed from reference TRBV7-9 and TRBJ2-1, reads DTGVSQNPRHKITKRGQNVTFRCDPISEHNRLYWYRQTLGQGPEFLTYFQNEAQLEKSRLLSDRFSAERPKGSFSTLEIQRTEQGDSAMYLCTSSFTSQGEQFFGPGTRLTVL.

Worth noting for this clonotype: One end of the junction does not line up with germline, which may come from a read error. The chain joins TRBV12-3 or TRBV12-4 to TRBJ1-2; possibly TRBD1 for D (5 bases). The CDR3 is 12 residues long. CDR3 region: CASSSRTSGYTF. As DNA, the CDR3 is TGTGCAAGCAGTTCGAGGACAAGCGGCTACACCTTC.

In regard to this clonotype: One end of the junction is discordant with germline, which a read error may explain. The DNA of the CDR3 is TGTACCAGCAATGAGGTGCGTGGAGATACGCAGTATTTT. This gives the protein CTSNEVRGDTQYF. The chain recombines TRBV6-1 with TRBJ2-3; D gene unclear. CDR1 is MNHNS, CDR2 SASEGT, per germline. The CDR3 sequence is 13 residues long.